One sample yielded the 28 T cell receptor beta chains listed below, sequenced in a study of blood T cell repertoires in COVID-19. The protocol was immunoSEQ multiplex PCR, while the TCRdb copy is restricted to in-frame clones and leaves out a portion. Among around 97,000 clones listed, more than 75% were seen once. The specimen sequenced was peripheral blood. These receptors were obtained from a human donor in a cohort sampled during active COVID-19.

Here the CDR3 reads CATSRDQASGRETQYF. CDR3 DNA sequence: TGTGCCACCAGCAGAGATCAGGCTAGCGGGCGTGAGACCCAGTACTTC. The rearrangement uses TRBV15 and TRBJ2-5; TRBD2 aligns across 8 bases. V shed 0 bases and J 5 bases; nucleotides not matched to a gene: 8. Germline CDR1 is LNHNV and CDR2 is YYDKDF (reference sequence). The CDR3 has 16 amino acids.

V is TRBV5-1 and J is TRBJ1-5, with a possible D match to TRBD1 (5 bases). CDR3 length equals 15 residues. Germline CDR1 SGHRS, CDR2 YFSETQ. V dropped 0 bases and J dropped 6 bases, with 13 bases sitting between them. In DNA, the CDR3 is TGCGCCAGCAGCTTGGTTGGGGGAGGAGGTCAGCCCCAGCATTTT. It encodes CASSLVGGGGQPQHF.

The chain carries TRBV3-1 (or the pseudogene TRBV3-2) and TRBJ1-5; D unclear. V shed 4 bases and J shed 1 base, with 2 bases lying between them. From germline, CDR1 is LGHDT and CDR2 YNNKEL (reference sequence). The CDR3 spans 12 residues. In DNA, the CDR3 is TGTGCCAGCAGCCTAAGCAATCAGCCCCAGCATTTT. Protein product: CASSLSNQPQHF.

The chain carries TRBV5-1 and TRBJ2-2; D gene ambiguous. Trimming stripped 0 bases from V and 6 bases from J, with 9 bases between. Germline CDR1 is SGHRS and CDR2 is YFSETQ. This CDR3 contains 14 residues. The CDR3 loop is CASSLESEAGELFF. CDR3 in DNA: TGCGCCAGCAGCTTGGAGTCCGAGGCCGGGGAGCTGTTTTTT.

The chain combines TRBV7-9 with TRBJ1-1; TRBD1 might be the D (6 bases). V was clipped by 6 bases and J by 1 base, with 15 bases between them. Per the germline V gene, CDR1 is SEHNR and CDR2 is FQNEAQ (reference sequence). This CDR3 contains 15 residues. CDR3 in DNA: TGTGCCAGCAGGCACAACCCGACAGGGAACACTGAAGCTTTCTTT. The encoded protein is CASRHNPTGNTEAFF.

This chain joins TRBV7-9 and TRBJ1-1, with D tentatively TRBD1 (6 bases). V was pared by 5 bases and J by 4 bases, with 14 bases between. The CDR3 consists of 14 residues. Germline V gene data show CDR1 as SEHNR and CDR2 as FQNEAQ (reference sequence). The CDR3, as DNA: TGTGCCAGCAGCCGAAGGGGGGGGATCACTGAAGCTTTCTTT. Residues: CASSRRGGITEAFF.

The rearrangement links TRBV4-1 to TRBJ1-6; D not certain. The germline V and J ends were trimmed by 5 bases and 6 bases, with 11 bases remaining between them. The germline gives CDR1 MGHRA, CDR2 YSYEKL. This CDR3 region has 14 residues. The chain's CDR3 is CASSSQSPNSPLHF. The CDR3 bases are TGCGCCAGCAGCTCACAGTCCCCTAATTCACCCCTCCACTTT.

V is TRBV7-8 and J is TRBJ1-1; 10 nucleotides line up with TRBD1. This CDR3 has 17 amino acids. The V and J ends lost 4 bases and 1 base, in that order; junction bases with no gene match: 9. Germline CDR1 SGHVS, CDR2 FQNEAQ. In nucleotides, the CDR3 is TGTGCCAGCAGCTCCTTACGACAGGGGGCACGGAACACTGAAGCTTTCTTT. Its protein product is CASSSLRQGARNTEAFF.

The chain is built from TRBV19 and TRBJ2-7, with D possibly TRBD1 on 6 matching bases. This CDR3 has 12 amino acids. Germline V gene sequence: CDR1 LNHDA, CDR2 SQIVND (reference sequence). V shed 7 bases and J shed 7 bases, with 14 bases lying between them. CDR3 residues: CASMGAGKEQYF. CDR3 nucleotides: TGTGCCAGTATGGGGGCAGGGAAGGAGCAGTACTTC.

The rearrangement joins TRBV15 to TRBJ2-1, with 8 bases identical to TRBD1. With 3 bases clipped from V and 3 bases from J, the junction kept 7 bases outside the gene matches. Germline V lookup: CDR1 LNHNV, CDR2 YYDKDF (reference sequence). The CDR3 is 16 amino acids. The CDR3 bases are TGTGCCACCAGCAGTCTAAGGGACAGGAGCTACAATGAGCAGTTCTTC. It encodes CATSSLRDRSYNEQFF.

This clone appeared a single time. This chain joins TRBV24-1 and TRBJ2-1; 8 bases match TRBD2. The CDR3 is 14 residues long. Trimming cost V 5 bases and J 6 bases; bases outside gene matches: 5. The V gene's germline CDR1 is KGHDR and CDR2 SFDVKD. Here the CDR3 reads CATSGPGGVNEQFF. DNA of the CDR3: TGTGCCACCAGTGGACCGGGGGGGGTCAATGAGCAGTTCTTC.

The gene calls are TRBV14 and TRBJ2-5; 14 nucleotides line up with TRBD2. With V trimmed by 1 base and J by 0 bases, 1 base remained unmatched. Germline values: CDR1 SGHDN, CDR2 FVKESK. This CDR3 has 17 residues. As DNA, the CDR3 is TGTGCCAGCAGCCAAGGGACTAGCGGGGGGTACCAAGAGACCCAGTACTTC. Translation gives CASSQGTSGGYQETQYF.

The chain combines TRBV5-1 with TRBJ1-1; unclear D gene. V was clipped by 4 bases and J by 2 bases, with 6 bases between them. This CDR3 has 12 residues. Germline CDR1 reads SGHRS; CDR2 reads YFSETQ. CDR3 sequence (DNA): TGCGCCAGCAGCCTCCCTAACACTGAAGCTTTCTTT. It is translated as CASSLPNTEAFF.

The chain is built from TRBV11-2 and TRBJ1-1; D not certain. Trimming stripped 3 bases from V and 0 bases from J, with 8 bases between. CDR1 is SGHAT and CDR2 is FQNNGV in the germline V gene. CDR3 length: 14 amino acids. CDR3 sequence reads: CASSFKQVNTEAFF. In nucleotides, the CDR3 is TGTGCCAGCAGCTTCAAGCAGGTGAACACTGAAGCTTTCTTT.

The V call is TRBV5-8, the J call TRBJ2-5; 13 bases fit TRBD2. Germline V gene sequence: CDR1 SGHTS, CDR2 YDEGEE. The CDR3 has 15 amino acids. The ends lost 4 bases at V and 3 bases at J; junction bases unmatched: 3. CDR3 DNA: TGTGCCAGCAGCCCAGGGACTAGCGGGGAAGAGACCCAGTACTTC. Amino acid sequence: CASSPGTSGEETQYF.

This clone was observed once. The chain joins TRBV5-5 to TRBJ1-1; unclear D gene. Trimming cost V 0 bases and J 0 bases, with 9 bases left between them. Germline lookup yields CDR1 SGHKS and CDR2 YYEKEE (reference sequence). CDR3 size: 15 residues. CDR3 coding DNA: TGTGCCAGCAGCTTGGAGCCAGGCATGAACACTGAAGCTTTCTTT. It translates to CASSLEPGMNTEAFF.

This clone was seen just once. This chain links TRBV21-1 with TRBJ2-7; TRBD1 reflects the table's D call only, with no check against the DNA. TRBV21-1 corresponds to a pseudogene. The CDR3 consists of 14 residues. The CDR3 sequence is CASSKEGETYEQYF. CDR3 coding DNA: TGTGCCAGCAGCAAAGAAGGGGAAACCTACGAGCAGTACTTC.

The chain links TRBV2 to TRBJ2-7, with TRBD1 matching 8 bases. The CDR3 runs to 13 residues. From germline, CDR1 is SNHLY and CDR2 FYNNEI. V shed 6 bases and J 1 base; nucleotides not matched to a gene: 2. This chain's CDR3 is CASRRQGSYEQYF. DNA of the CDR3: TGTGCCAGCAGGCGACAGGGGTCCTACGAGCAGTACTTC.

The chain links TRBV12-3 or TRBV12-4 to TRBJ1-2; no clear D. This CDR3 has 11 amino acids. V lost 7 bases and J lost 5, with 8 bases in between. The CDR3 DNA reads as TGTGCCAGCACGTCCCCGTATGGCTACACCTTC. This sequence encodes CASTSPYGYTF.

V usage is TRBV18 and J usage is TRBJ1-4; perhaps TRBD1 as D (5 bases). From germline, CDR1 is KGHSH and CDR2 LQKENI. The CDR3 sequence is 14 residues long. Between the trimmed V and J ends, which lost 2 bases and 10 bases, there was a span of 14 bases. The CDR3 region has the DNA TGTGCCAGCTCACCAGAAGAAAGCGGGGGAAAACTGTTTTTT. This gives the protein CASSPEESGGKLFF.

The chain employs TRBV3-1 (or the pseudogene TRBV3-2) and TRBJ1-1, with 11 nucleotides matching TRBD1. CDR1 and CDR2 from the germline V gene are LGHDT and YNNKEL (reference sequence). The CDR3 is 15 amino acids. V shed 1 base and J 4 bases; nucleotides not matched to a gene: 2. The CDR3 region has the DNA TGTGCCAGCAGCCAAGGCGGGACAGGGGGCACTGAAGCTTTCTTT. Its protein product is CASSQGGTGGTEAFF.

The CDR3 sequence: CASSLPSGSNEQFF. CDR3 DNA sequence: TGTGCCAGCAGCCTACCTAGCGGGAGCAATGAGCAGTTCTTC. V gene TRBV7-8 combines with J gene TRBJ2-1; 10 bases fit TRBD2. The V and J ends lost 5 bases and 6 bases, in that order; junction bases with no gene match: 4. CDR1 is SGHVS and CDR2 is FQNEAQ in the germline V gene. The CDR3 spans 14 residues.

This chain connects TRBV6-1 to TRBJ2-1, with 16 nucleotides matching TRBD2. V gave up 4 bases and J gave up 8 bases; unmatched junction bases: 8. This CDR3 has 17 amino acids. Germline V gene lookup returns CDR1 MNHNS and CDR2 SASEGT. As DNA, the CDR3 is TGTGCCAGCAGTGGAAAGGGACTAGCGGGGGGGATACATGAGCAGTTCTTC. It yields the protein CASSGKGLAGGIHEQFF.

V gene TRBV15 combines with J gene TRBJ2-3; a possible D gene is TRBD1 (6 bases). Germline lookup yields CDR1 LNHNV and CDR2 YYDKDF (reference sequence). The CDR3 is 15 amino acids. Trimming removed 5 bases at V and 2 bases at J, with 14 bases between. CDR3 nucleotides: TGTGCCACCAGCTTACCGACAGGATACACAGATACGCAGTATTTT. Translating gives CATSLPTGYTDTQYF. Full variable domain (remainder filled in from reference TRBV15 and TRBJ2-3): DAMVIQNPRYQVTQFGKPVTLSCSQTLNHNVMYWYQQKSSQAPKLLFHYYDKDFNNEADTPDNFQSRRPNTSFCFLDIRSPGLGDTAMYLCATSLPTGYTDTQYFGPGTRLTVL.

The chain couples TRBV3-1 (or the pseudogene TRBV3-2) to TRBJ1-1; maybe TRBD1 (6 bases). The ends were cut back, 4 bases at V and 0 bases at J, with 12 bases in the middle. CDR1 and CDR2 from the germline V gene are LGHDT and YNNKEL (reference sequence). The CDR3 consists of 15 residues. The CDR3 coding sequence is TGTGCCAGCAGCCCTCGGGACAAATTGAACACTGAAGCTTTCTTT. It codes for CASSPRDKLNTEAFF.

J is TRBJ1-3 and V is TRBV6-6; tentative D call: TRBD1 (6 bases). V was clipped by 0 bases and J by 4 bases, with 13 bases between them. The V gene's germline CDR1 is MNHNY and CDR2 SVGAGI (reference sequence). This CDR3 spans 16 amino acids. The CDR3 nucleotides are TGTGCCAGCAGTTACTCGAAACAGGGTGCAGGAAACACCATATATTTT. It codes for CASSYSKQGAGNTIYF.

This clone has a handful of counts. The chain links TRBV19 to TRBJ2-6; the D gene is possibly TRBD2 (5 bases). This CDR3 has 17 amino acids. Germline-derived CDR1 and CDR2 are LNHDA and SQIVND (reference sequence). V lost 5 bases to trimming and J lost 1 base, with 15 bases between them. The CDR3 is CASSPRGSTSGANVLTF. The CDR3 DNA reads TGTGCCAGTAGTCCCAGAGGGAGTACTTCTGGGGCCAACGTCCTGACTTTC. Variable domain in full (rest from reference TRBV19 and TRBJ2-6): DGGITQSPKYLFRKEGQNVTLSCEQNLNHDAMYWYRQDPGQGLRLIYYSQIVNDFQKGDIAEGYSVSREKKESFPLTVTSAQKNPTAFYLCASSPRGSTSGANVLTFGAGSRLTVL.

The chain combines TRBV6-5 with TRBJ2-7; D gene ambiguous. This CDR3 spans 11 amino acids. Deletions cut 4 bases from V and 4 bases from J, with 5 bases between. CDR1 is MNHEY, CDR2 SVGAGI, per germline. The CDR3 region is CASSFTYEQYF. The CDR3, as DNA: TGTGCCAGCAGTTTTACATACGAGCAGTACTTC.